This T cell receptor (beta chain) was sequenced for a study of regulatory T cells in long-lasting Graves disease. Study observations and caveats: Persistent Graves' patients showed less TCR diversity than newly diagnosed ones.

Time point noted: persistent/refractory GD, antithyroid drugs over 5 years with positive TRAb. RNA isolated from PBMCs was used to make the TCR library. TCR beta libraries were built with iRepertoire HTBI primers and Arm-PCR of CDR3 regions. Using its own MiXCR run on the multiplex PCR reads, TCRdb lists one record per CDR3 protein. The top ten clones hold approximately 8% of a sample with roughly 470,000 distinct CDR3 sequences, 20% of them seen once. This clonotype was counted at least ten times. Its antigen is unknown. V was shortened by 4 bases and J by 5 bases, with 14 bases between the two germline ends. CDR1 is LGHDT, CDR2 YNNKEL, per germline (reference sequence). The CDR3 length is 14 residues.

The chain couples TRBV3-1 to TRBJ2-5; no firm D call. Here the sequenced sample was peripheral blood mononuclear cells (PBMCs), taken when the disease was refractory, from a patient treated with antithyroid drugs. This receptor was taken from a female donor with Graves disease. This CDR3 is CASSPAGRPETQYF. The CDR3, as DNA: TGTGCCAGCAGCCCGGCCGGGCGCCCTGAGACCCAGTACTTC.